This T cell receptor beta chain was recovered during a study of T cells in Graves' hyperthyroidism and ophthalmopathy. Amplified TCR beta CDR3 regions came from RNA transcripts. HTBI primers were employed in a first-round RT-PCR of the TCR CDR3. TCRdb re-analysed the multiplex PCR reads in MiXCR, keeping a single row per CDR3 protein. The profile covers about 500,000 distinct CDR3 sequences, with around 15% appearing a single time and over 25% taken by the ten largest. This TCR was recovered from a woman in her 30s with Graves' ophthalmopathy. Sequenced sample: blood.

The CDR3, as DNA: TGTGCCAGCAGTTTAATTTTCCGAGGGGGACAGGGAACTATGAACACTGAAGCTTTCTTT. Protein sequence: CASSLIFRGGQGTMNTEAFF. The chain joins TRBV12-3 or TRBV12-4 to TRBJ1-1; TRBD1 matches 9 bases. The CDR3 is 20 residues long. The ends lost 2 bases at V and 0 bases at J; junction bases unmatched: 16.